Below, 26 T cell receptor beta chains from the same sample are listed, as sequenced in a study of vaccination and CD4 T cells after COVID-19. Treatment defined: approximately nine-day PBMC culture with coronavirus spike peptide pools or control peptides (ViraFEST assay). No cognate antigen is known for these TCRs. The Oncomine TCR Beta short-read assay was applied to DNA of cultured CD4+ T cells. TCRdb used MiXCR to reprocess the PCR reads, holding one entry per CDR3 protein. In the table there are about 4,300 distinct CDR3 sequences, over 40% of which are singletons. Source material: CD4+ T cells from blood, cultured in vitro. Receptors were obtained from a human donor who had recovered from COVID-19.

Only a few counts were recorded for this clonotype. The genes are TRBV6-1 and TRBJ1-2; 7 nucleotides agree with TRBD1. V was clipped by 7 bases and J by 4 bases; unmatched bases: 18. In germline, CDR1 is MNHNS, CDR2 SASEGT. CDR3 length equals 17 residues. The CDR3 nucleotides read TGTGCCAGCACCCTAAGGGGGCGGGGGGGGCCCATCTATGGCTACACCTTC. As protein: CASTLRGRGGPIYGYTF.

The V gene is TRBV7-9, the J gene TRBJ1-6; tentatively, D is TRBD1 (6 bases). V was pared by 6 bases and J by 5 bases, with 11 bases between. CDR1 is SEHNR, CDR2 FQNEAQ, per germline (reference sequence). The CDR3 contains 14 residues. This CDR3 is CASSTGINNSPLHF. The CDR3 coding sequence is TGTGCCAGCAGTACAGGGATCAATAATTCACCCCTCCACTTT.

The chain links TRBV14 to TRBJ1-1; D may be TRBD1 (5 bases). This CDR3 region has 18 residues. V dropped 4 bases and J dropped 0 bases, with 21 bases sitting between them. Germline CDR1 is SGHDN and CDR2 is FVKESK. In DNA, the CDR3 is TGTGCCAGCAGCCTTAAGACAGCGCCGGGGCCTCTGAACACTGAAGCTTTCTTT. Translation gives CASSLKTAPGPLNTEAFF.

This clonotype was observed a few times. The rearrangement uses TRBV23-1 and TRBJ2-7; TRBD1 aligns across 7 bases. TRBV23-1 is an open reading frame whose function is uncertain. The V segment lost 0 bases and the J segment 0 bases; nucleotides outside the gene matches: 5. The CDR3 is 16 amino acids. CDR3: CASSQSGQTSSYEQYF. Here the CDR3 DNA reads TGCGCCAGCAGTCAATCGGGACAGACGAGCTCCTACGAGCAGTACTTC.

The chain couples TRBV15 to TRBJ1-3; D remains unclear. Between the trimmed V and J ends, which lost 0 bases and 2 bases, there was a span of 8 bases. The CDR3 is made up of 15 amino acids. From germline, CDR1 is LNHNV and CDR2 YYDKDF (reference sequence). The CDR3 protein is CATSRDGVPGNTIYF. The CDR3 DNA is TGTGCCACCAGCAGAGATGGAGTTCCTGGAAACACCATATATTTT.

The rearrangement links TRBV12-3 or TRBV12-4 to TRBJ2-2; no clear D gene. Trimming stripped 6 bases from V and 6 bases from J, with 8 bases between. This CDR3 comprises 12 residues. CDR3 in DNA: TGTGCCAGCAGAAATGGGGCCGGGGAGCTGTTTTTT. Translated, it gives CASRNGAGELFF.

The rearrangement links TRBV7-3 to TRBJ1-6, with TRBD1 identical over 9 bases. J gave up 9 bases and V 5 bases, and 5 bases lay outside the gene matches. Germline CDR1 is SGHTA and CDR2 is FQGTGA. There are 14 residues in the CDR3. Here the CDR3 reads CASSAGQGVSPLHF. The CDR3 DNA follows: TGTGCCAGCAGCGCGGGACAGGGTGTTTCACCCCTCCACTTT.

The V gene is TRBV24-1, the J gene TRBJ1-1; 7 nucleotides line up with TRBD1. Germline-derived CDR1 and CDR2 are KGHDR and SFDVKD. The V gene end was trimmed by 3 bases and the J gene end by 7 bases; junction bases not matched to a gene: 1. This CDR3 has 12 residues. The CDR3 sequence: CATSDGDSEAFF. The CDR3 DNA reads as TGTGCCACCAGTGATGGGGACAGTGAAGCTTTCTTT.

This clonotype is categorized as medium-sized. The V gene is TRBV7-3, the J gene TRBJ2-3; TRBD2 agrees at 7 bases. The CDR3 covers 16 residues. J gave up 6 bases and V 1 base, and 10 bases lay outside the gene matches. Germline V gene sequence: CDR1 SGHTA, CDR2 FQGTGA. The CDR3 sequence: CASSLMVAGAGDTQYF. The CDR3 DNA sequence: TGTGCCAGCAGCTTAATGGTGGCGGGAGCGGGCGATACGCAGTATTTT. Full variable domain (outside the CDR3, taken from reference TRBV7-3 and TRBJ2-3): GAGVSQTPSNKVTEKGKYVELRCDPISGHTALYWYRQSLGQGPEFLIYFQGTGAADDSGLPNDRFFAVRPEGSVSTLKIQRTERGDSAVYLCASSLMVAGAGDTQYFGPGTRLTVL.

The rearrangement uses TRBV11-3 and TRBJ2-1, with 11 bases lining up with TRBD2. The CDR3 has 15 amino acids. J was trimmed by 6 bases and V by 5 bases; bases with no gene match: 6. Germline V CDR1 and CDR2: SGHNT, YENEEA. The chain's CDR3 is CASSPGLAGSNEQFF. The DNA for the CDR3 is TGTGCCAGCAGCCCAGGACTAGCGGGCTCCAATGAGCAGTTCTTC.

This chain uses TRBV19 with TRBJ1-5; no definite D call. The length of the CDR3 is 14 residues. The germline V gene has CDR1 LNHDA and CDR2 SQIVND (reference sequence). Trimming took 0 bases from V and 0 from J, leaving 3 bases between them. CDR3 nucleotide sequence: TGTGCCAGTAGTATAGACTATAGCAATCAGCCCCAGCATTTT. Translating it yields CASSIDYSNQPQHF.

The CDR3 sequence is CASSLAGGPDTQYF. CDR3 bases: TGTGCCAGCAGTCTTGCGGGGGGCCCAGATACGCAGTATTTT. The chain has TRBV2 and TRBJ2-3, with 8 positions matching TRBD2. Germline V lookup: CDR1 SNHLY, CDR2 FYNNEI. V lost 5 bases, J lost 4 bases, and 5 bases stayed unmatched. The CDR3 covers 14 residues.

The V and J genes are TRBV2 and TRBJ2-3; 11 nucleotides agree with TRBD2. With V trimmed by 3 bases and J by 14 bases, 7 bases remained unmatched. Germline-derived CDR1 and CDR2 are SNHLY and FYNNEI. The CDR3 is 13 residues long. The CDR3 reads CASSDTSGSPPYF. Here the CDR3 DNA reads TGTGCCAGCAGTGACACTAGCGGGAGCCCCCCGTATTTT.

This clonotype turned up a few times. The V call is TRBV20-1, the J call TRBJ2-3, with a weak D call TRBD2 (6 bases). From germline, CDR1 is DFQATT and CDR2 SNEGSKA (reference sequence). With 3 bases removed from V and 7 bases from J, the gap between germline ends came to 11 bases. The CDR3 loop spans 12 amino acids. DNA for the CDR3: TGCAGTGCTAGCTCTAGCGCAAATACGCAGTATTTT. Protein: CSASSSANTQYF.

This chain connects TRBV10-3 to TRBJ2-5; weak D call: TRBD1 (6 bases). Trimming removed 4 bases at V and 3 bases at J, with 9 bases between. The CDR3 spans 13 residues. Germline loops: CDR1 ENHRY, CDR2 SYGVKD. The CDR3 coding sequence is TGTGCCATCAGTGGGACAGCTGAAGAGACCCAGTACTTC. This encodes CAISGTAEETQYF.

A few counts support this clonotype. The CDR3 is CASSDVPKSGELFF. For the CDR3, the DNA is TGTGCCAGCAGTGATGTACCAAAAAGTGGGGAGCTGTTTTTT. The chain recombines TRBV2 with TRBJ2-2; D call uncertain. Germline CDR1 SNHLY, CDR2 FYNNEI. V was trimmed by 3 bases and J by 8 bases, leaving 13 bases between them. CDR3 length equals 14 residues.

This clonotype was observed a few times. The rearrangement uses TRBV7-3 and TRBJ2-5; tentatively, D is TRBD2 (5 bases). CDR3 length equals 15 residues. Trimming removed 2 bases from V and 3 bases from J, with 13 bases in between. CDR1 and CDR2 (germline): SGHTA, FQGTGA. The CDR3 DNA is TGTGCCAGCAGCTTAGAGGTGGAGGCTAAAGAGACCCAGTACTTC. Protein sequence: CASSLEVEAKETQYF.

This clonotype has just a few counts. The chain couples TRBV20-1 to TRBJ1-2, with TRBD1 identical over 8 bases. After removal of 5 bases from V and 4 bases from J, the junction contained 6 bases not matched to a gene. Germline-derived CDR1 and CDR2 are DFQATT and SNEGSKA (reference sequence). The CDR3 contains 13 residues. The CDR3: CSAQGASSYGYTF. The CDR3 coding sequence is TGCAGTGCTCAGGGGGCCTCATCCTATGGCTACACCTTC.

The CDR3 sequence is CASSYLFRVGTAFTDTQYF. CDR3 DNA sequence: TGTGCCAGCAGTTACTTGTTTAGGGTCGGGACAGCTTTCACAGATACGCAGTATTTT. V is TRBV6-2 or TRBV6-3 and J is TRBJ2-3; the match to TRBD1 covers 7 bases. This CDR3 is 19 amino acids long. Losses at the gene ends were 1 base for V and 2 bases for J; bases not matched to a gene: 15. CDR1 and CDR2 from the germline V gene are MNHEY and SVGEGT.

This clonotype was counted between two and nine times. The rearrangement links TRBV5-4 to TRBJ2-5, with TRBD2 matching over 11 bases. Germline trimming cut 2 bases from V and 2 bases from J; bases unmatched to any gene: 2. The germline V gene encodes CDR1 SGHNT and CDR2 YYREEE (reference sequence). The CDR3 length is 15 residues. CDR3 sequence: CASSFGTSGQETQYF. The CDR3 nucleotides are TGTGCCAGCAGCTTCGGGACTAGCGGACAAGAGACCCAGTACTTC.

The V call is TRBV5-1, the J call TRBJ1-6; 11 bases are shared with TRBD1. This CDR3 is 15 amino acids long. J was trimmed by 7 bases and V by 4 bases; bases with no gene match: 4. The germline gives CDR1 SGHRS, CDR2 YFSETQ. CDR3 DNA sequence: TGCGCCAGCAGCAACCGGGACAGGGGGAATTCACCCCTCCACTTT. This encodes CASSNRDRGNSPLHF.

This clonotype has only a few counts. The J gene is TRBJ2-7, the V gene TRBV6-5; no reliable D call. Germline loops: CDR1 MNHEY, CDR2 SVGAGI. Between the trimmed V and J ends, which lost 0 bases and 2 bases, there was a span of 11 bases. This CDR3 comprises 15 residues. CDR3 loop: CASSYSSQEPYEQYF. In nucleotides, the CDR3 is TGTGCCAGCAGTTACTCCAGTCAGGAACCCTACGAGCAGTACTTC.

CDR3 in amino acids: CASIVGYSNQPQHF. In DNA, the CDR3 is TGTGCCAGCATCGTGGGCTATAGCAATCAGCCCCAGCATTTT. This chain joins TRBV6-1 and TRBJ1-5; no definite D call. V was trimmed by 7 bases and J by 0 bases, leaving 10 bases between them. Germline V gene lookup returns CDR1 MNHNS and CDR2 SASEGT. The length of the CDR3 is 14 residues.

The V gene is TRBV6-2 or TRBV6-3, the J gene TRBJ2-2, with a tentative D call TRBD2 (5 bases). V was pared by 8 bases and J by 4 bases, with 14 bases between. Looked up from germline, CDR1 is MNHEY and CDR2 is SVGEGT. The CDR3 totals 14 residues. The CDR3: CASASLGSTGELFF. For the CDR3, the DNA is TGTGCCAGCGCCTCACTAGGGAGCACCGGGGAGCTGTTTTTT.

The chain combines TRBV20-1 with TRBJ2-7; 7 nucleotides match TRBD1. After removal of 5 bases from V and 2 bases from J, the junction contained 6 bases not matched to a gene. The CDR3 extends over 13 amino acids. The germline gives CDR1 DFQATT, CDR2 SNEGSKA (reference sequence). This chain's CDR3 is CSAHRTGTYEQYF. The CDR3 DNA follows: TGCAGTGCTCACCGGACAGGAACCTACGAGCAGTACTTC.

The chain links TRBV23-1 to TRBJ2-7; the D is unclear. TRBV23-1 belongs to the ORF category, with a function that is uncertain. This CDR3 is built from 16 residues. Trimming left V 2 bases short and J 6 bases short, with 20 bases between. The CDR3 region is CASSQLSDQKGCEQYF. The DNA of the CDR3 is TGCGCCAGCAGTCAACTTTCGGACCAAAAAGGTTGCGAGCAGTACTTC.